The 22 T cell receptor beta chains presented below share a single source sample, sequenced in a study of blood T cell repertoires in COVID-19 (TCRdb year 2020). To prepare the library, the immunoSEQ multiplex PCR assay was applied. The clones in this table, taken by TCRdb from immuneACCESS, are in-frame only. Not every clone is retained; where verified, under half of the shortfall comes from an unresolved V gene, and the cause of the rest is unknown. In this sample the table shows approximately 150,000 clones, 80% to 90% of which occur a single time. The ten most abundant clones make up around 15% of the sample. Sequenced: peripheral blood. Receptor source: a man in his late teens or twenties with COVID-19, enrolled during active disease.

The chain joins TRBV10-3 to TRBJ1-5; D is uncertain. V was shortened by 9 bases and J by 0 bases, with 33 bases between the two germline ends. The CDR3 is 21 residues long. The V gene's germline CDR1 is ENHRY and CDR2 SYGVKD. CDR3 nucleotides: TGTGCCATACACCGCCTAAAGGACGGGGTCCCCTCCCATTATAGCAATCAGCCCCAGCATTTT. The encoded protein is CAIHRLKDGVPSHYSNQPQHF.

This clone has a count of ten or more. This rearrangement joins TRBV18 to TRBJ1-1, with D unresolved. The CDR3 contains 13 residues. Trimming removed 6 bases at V and 7 bases at J, with 15 bases between. Germline CDR1 KGHSH, CDR2 LQKENI. CDR3 nucleotide sequence: TGTGCCAGCTCGCGCGGAGCCACGAATGAAGCTTTCTTT. Translation gives CASSRGATNEAFF.

The chain uses TRBV28 and TRBJ2-7, with 9 bases lining up with TRBD1. This CDR3 has 14 residues. CDR1 and CDR2 from the germline V gene are MDHEN and SYDVKM. V lost 8 bases to trimming and J lost 0 bases; unmatched junction nucleotides: 5. The CDR3 is CASLDRGGSYEQYF. The CDR3 DNA reads as TGTGCCAGCCTCGACAGGGGGGGCTCCTACGAGCAGTACTTC.

The chain employs TRBV5-6 and TRBJ2-1; D may be TRBD1 (6 bases). Trimming pared 3 bases from V and 8 bases from J, leaving 12 bases between. Germline-derived CDR1 and CDR2 are SGHDT and YYEEEE. This CDR3 is built from 13 residues. CDR3 sequence (DNA): TGTGCCAGCAGCTGGGGGCAGGGCGATGAGCAGTTCTTC. It encodes CASSWGQGDEQFF. Full variable domain (remainder filled in from reference TRBV5-6 and TRBJ2-1): DAGVTQSPTHLIKTRGQQVTLRCSPKSGHDTVSWYQQALGQGPQFIFQYYEEEERQRGNFPDRFSGHQFPNYSSELNVNALLLGDSALYLCASSWGQGDEQFFGPGTRLTVL.

At least ten counts were recorded for this clone. The chain links TRBV13 to TRBJ2-1; D unresolved. CDR1 is PRHDT, CDR2 FYEKMQ, per germline (reference sequence). The CDR3 is made up of 12 amino acids. With 1 base removed from V and 6 bases from J, the gap between germline ends came to 4 bases. The CDR3 DNA sequence: TGTGCCAGCAGCTTAGTTCGCAATGAGCAGTTCTTC. This encodes CASSLVRNEQFF.

This clone was found once. V and J are TRBV19 and TRBJ2-7; 9 bases line up with TRBD1. CDR1 is LNHDA and CDR2 is SQIVND in the germline V gene (reference sequence). CDR3 length: 15 amino acids. With V trimmed by 5 bases and J by 6 bases, 11 bases remained unmatched. The CDR3 spells CASSPQGQGIGEQYF. The DNA for the CDR3 is TGTGCCAGTAGTCCCCAAGGACAGGGGATCGGCGAGCAGTACTTC. The full variable domain, completed using reference TRBV19 and TRBJ2-7, is DGGITQSPKYLFRKEGQNVTLSCEQNLNHDAMYWYRQDPGQGLRLIYYSQIVNDFQKGDIAEGYSVSREKKESFPLTVTSAQKNPTAFYLCASSPQGQGIGEQYFGPGTRLTVT.

Of note for this clone: One junction end does not reproduce the germline sequence, and a read error may be involved. This sequence joins TRBV4-3 and TRBJ2-7, with a weak D call TRBD1 (6 bases). This CDR3 comprises 9 residues. CDR1 is LGHNA, CDR2 YSLEER, per germline. As DNA, the CDR3 is TGCGCCAGCAAATTACAACAGGGTTTC. Its translation: CASKLQQGF.

V is TRBV5-6 and J is TRBJ2-5; 8 bases match TRBD1. V gave up 4 bases and J gave up 3 bases; unmatched junction bases: 2. The germline V gene encodes CDR1 SGHDT and CDR2 YYEEEE. The CDR3 covers 13 residues. The CDR3 DNA is TGTGCCAGCAGCCAGACAGGGGAAGAGACCCAGTACTTC. Translated, it gives CASSQTGEETQYF.

Concerning this clone: At one end, the junction sequence differs from germline, possibly due to a read error. The V call is TRBV27, the J call TRBJ2-4, with TRBD2 identical over 11 bases. Germline CDR1 MNHEY, CDR2 SMNVEV (reference sequence). CDR3 length: 20 amino acids. The CDR3 DNA follows: TGTGCCGGCAGTTTATCGCCCGGTCTAGCGGGAGGACTAGCCAAAAACATTCAGTACTTC. Protein sequence: CAGSLSPGLAGGLAKNIQYF.

This chain joins TRBV30 and TRBJ1-6; D gene unclear. The CDR3 has 13 amino acids. Looked up from germline, CDR1 is GTSNPN and CDR2 is SVGIG (reference sequence). The ends were cut back, 1 base at V and 7 bases at J, with 8 bases in the middle. For the CDR3, the DNA is TGTGCCTGGAGTGGGTCAGGAAATTCACCCCTCCACTTT. Amino acid sequence: CAWSGSGNSPLHF.

The chain combines TRBV7-9 with TRBJ2-1, with TRBD2 matching over 11 bases. The CDR3 sequence is 14 residues long. Germline CDR1 and CDR2: SEHNR and FQNEAQ (reference sequence). The ends lost 6 bases at V and 9 bases at J; junction bases unmatched: 7. In nucleotides, the CDR3 is TGTGCCAGCAGAACGGGACTAGCGGTCGGTGAGCAGTTCTTC. Protein: CASRTGLAVGEQFF.

In DNA, the CDR3 is TGTGCCACCAGCAGAGGAGCGGTAGAGACCCAGTACTTC. Amino acid sequence: CATSRGAVETQYF. The V and J genes are TRBV15 and TRBJ2-5; weak D call: TRBD2 (5 bases). The CDR3 contains 13 residues. V lost 1 base to trimming and J lost 4 bases, with 7 bases between them. Germline-derived CDR1 and CDR2 are LNHNV and YYDKDF (reference sequence).

The J gene is TRBJ2-5, the V gene TRBV10-1, with 9 nucleotides matching TRBD2. This CDR3 region has 16 residues. CDR1 and CDR2 from the germline V gene are WNHNN and SYGVQD (reference sequence). The V and J ends lost 3 bases and 6 bases, in that order; junction bases with no gene match: 11. The CDR3 DNA follows: TGCGCCAGCAGTGATGGACTAGCGTCCGCCGTGCAGACCCAGTACTTC. Translation: CASSDGLASAVQTQYF.

The chain is built from TRBV18 and TRBJ2-1; D is possibly TRBD1 (6 bases). The CDR3 spans 19 residues. Germline loops: CDR1 KGHSH, CDR2 LQKENI. V was clipped by 3 bases and J by 0 bases, with 21 bases between them. The CDR3 spells CASSPWAPGQISSYNEQFF. CDR3 sequence (DNA): TGTGCCAGCTCACCGTGGGCACCGGGACAAATAAGCTCCTACAATGAGCAGTTCTTC.

V usage is TRBV18 and J usage is TRBJ2-1; 10 bases agree with TRBD2. The V gene end was trimmed by 3 bases and the J gene end by 3 bases; junction bases not matched to a gene: 5. Germline V gene lookup returns CDR1 KGHSH and CDR2 LQKENI. This CDR3 contains 16 residues. The CDR3 DNA reads TGTGCCAGCTCACCCTCTAGCGGGAGAGGCTACAATGAGCAGTTCTTC. Protein product: CASSPSSGRGYNEQFF.

This chain uses TRBV7-2 with TRBJ2-7; 8 nucleotides align to TRBD2. The junction had 14 bases not matched to a gene; V was cut back by 2 bases and J by 2 bases. The CDR3 is made up of 18 amino acids. Germline CDR1 reads SGHTA; CDR2 reads FQGNSA. The CDR3 DNA sequence: TGTGCCAGCAGCTTACCCAGAGAGGGAACTAGCGGAACCTACGAGCAGTACTTC. Amino acids: CASSLPREGTSGTYEQYF.

This chain joins TRBV27 and TRBJ1-5, with D possibly matching TRBD1 (5 bases). This CDR3 comprises 20 residues. The germline gives CDR1 MNHEY, CDR2 SMNVEV (reference sequence). Trimming shortened V by 5 bases and J by 5 bases, and 31 bases separated the two germline ends. The CDR3 region is CASSGFSAAGQGIGHQPQHF. The CDR3 DNA reads TGTGCCAGCAGTGGGTTTTCGGCGGCCGGGCAGGGAATAGGCCATCAGCCCCAGCATTTT.

The gene calls are TRBV6-5 and TRBJ1-1; D gene unclear. The CDR3 sequence is 13 residues long. The V end was cut by 2 bases, the J end by 7 bases, with 11 bases between. CDR1 is MNHEY and CDR2 is SVGAGI in the germline V gene. The CDR3 sequence: CASSYRQEGEAFF. Here the CDR3 DNA reads TGTGCCAGCAGTTACAGGCAAGAGGGTGAAGCTTTCTTT.

The CDR3 DNA is TGTGCCAGCAAATCGGACGGGCAGGGACTTACTGAAGCTTTCTTT. It translates to CASKSDGQGLTEAFF. V gene TRBV27 combines with J gene TRBJ1-1, with D possibly TRBD1 on 5 matching bases. Germline CDR1 MNHEY, CDR2 SMNVEV (reference sequence). The germline V and J ends were trimmed by 7 bases and 5 bases, with 20 bases remaining between them. The CDR3 totals 15 residues.

This clone was recorded a few times. The DNA for the CDR3 is TGTGCCAGCAGTTCACCCGGGGTCTACAATGAGCAGTTCTTC. It codes for CASSSPGVYNEQFF. This chain links TRBV27 with TRBJ2-1; TRBD2 is a possible D gene (5 bases). The CDR3 contains 14 residues. Germline CDR1 MNHEY, CDR2 SMNVEV (reference sequence). V was pared by 4 bases and J by 3 bases, with 10 bases between.

This rearrangement joins TRBV27 to TRBJ1-6; D perhaps matches TRBD1 (6 bases). The CDR3 loop spans 15 amino acids. V lost 6 bases to trimming and J lost 7 bases, with 16 bases between them. Germline CDR1 MNHEY, CDR2 SMNVEV (reference sequence). The CDR3 protein is CASRYPTGRNSPLHF. In DNA, the CDR3 is TGTGCCAGCAGATACCCAACAGGGCGGAATTCACCCCTCCACTTT.

This clone was found once. The rearrangement links TRBV7-2 to TRBJ2-7; 9 nucleotides line up with TRBD1. Looked up from germline, CDR1 is SGHTA and CDR2 is FQGNSA. V shed 3 bases, J shed 1 base, and the junction held 4 bases outside the gene matches. The CDR3 has 15 amino acids. The DNA of the CDR3 is TGTGCCAGCAGCTTGGAACAGGGGGCATCCTACGAGCAGTACTTC. It encodes CASSLEQGASYEQYF.